This T cell receptor (beta chain) was obtained from a study of CD8 T cells in Susac syndrome. The CDR3 covers 12 residues. V was pared by 1 base and J by 6 bases, with 7 bases between. In germline, CDR1 is SEHNR, CDR2 FQNEAQ (reference sequence). About 0.5 to 1 ug RNA was reverse transcribed with random hexamers. TCRdb re-called the immunoSEQ multiplex PCR reads with MiXCR, one entry per CDR3 protein. The sample lists around 200,000 distinct CDR3 sequences; 85% to 95% were seen once. V usage is TRBV7-9 and J usage is TRBJ2-7; possibly TRBD2 for D (5 bases). The sequencing sample was made of CD4+ T cells from PBMCs. This receptor was identified in a human donor with multiple sclerosis. This CDR3 is CASSLELGEQYV. The CDR3 region has the DNA TGTGCCAGCAGCTTAGAACTAGGCGAGCAGTACGTC.